This T cell receptor beta chain was found in a study of shared clonotypes between healthy human individuals. Across the study: Participating donors consisted of a couple of women and a few men aged 18 to 49. Study-level points and caveats: Deeper or shallower sequencing was expected to change how clonotypes are shared among donors.

In the original processing: Junction-only immunoSEQ data arrived without quality scores, meaning filtering differed. Libraries were prepared by immunoSEQ multiplex PCR; TCRdb keeps only in-frame clonotypes and omits some of them. That table gives V, J and clone size, and the DNA gave D and trimming. The table has 450,000 to 500,000 clones, around 73% seen once. Unmatched junction bases numbered 10, after V lost 5 bases and J lost 6 bases. The CDR3 has 16 amino acids. Germline CDR1 reads SGHTA; CDR2 reads FQGTGA. Concerning this clone itself: Its antigen is unidentified.

The TCR originated in a woman aged 40-49 years in good health. Some clones in this sample may be carry-over from other donors' samples. This chain links TRBV7-3 with TRBJ2-1; 10 bases are shared with TRBD2. What was sequenced was PBMCs. The CDR3 protein is CASSSQGWTSGNEQFF. In DNA, the CDR3 is TGTGCCAGCAGCAGCCAAGGGTGGACTAGCGGCAATGAGCAGTTCTTC.